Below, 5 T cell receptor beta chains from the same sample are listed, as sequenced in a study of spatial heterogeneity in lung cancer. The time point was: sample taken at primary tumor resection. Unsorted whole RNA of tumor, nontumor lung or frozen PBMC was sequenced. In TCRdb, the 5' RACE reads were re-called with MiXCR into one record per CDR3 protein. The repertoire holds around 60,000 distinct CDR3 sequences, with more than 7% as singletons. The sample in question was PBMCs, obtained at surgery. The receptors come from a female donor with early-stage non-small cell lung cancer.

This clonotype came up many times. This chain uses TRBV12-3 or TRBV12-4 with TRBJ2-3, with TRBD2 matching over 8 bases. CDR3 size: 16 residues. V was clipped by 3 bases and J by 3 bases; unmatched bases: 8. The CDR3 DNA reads TGTGCCAGCAGTTTTCCGGGACTAGTAGGGACAGATACGCAGTATTTT. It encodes CASSFPGLVGTDTQYF.

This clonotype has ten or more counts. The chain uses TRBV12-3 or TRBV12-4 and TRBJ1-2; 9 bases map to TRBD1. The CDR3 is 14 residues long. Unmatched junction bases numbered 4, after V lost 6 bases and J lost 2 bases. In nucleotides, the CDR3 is TGTGCCAGCAGAACGACAGGGGGGAACTATGGCTACACCTTC. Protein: CASRTTGGNYGYTF.

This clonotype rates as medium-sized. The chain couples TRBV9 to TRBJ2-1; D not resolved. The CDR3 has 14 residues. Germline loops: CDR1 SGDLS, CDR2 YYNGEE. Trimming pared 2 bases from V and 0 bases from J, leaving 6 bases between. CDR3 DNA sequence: TGTGCCAGCAGCGTGGAGAGCTCCTACAATGAGCAGTTCTTC. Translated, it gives CASSVESSYNEQFF.

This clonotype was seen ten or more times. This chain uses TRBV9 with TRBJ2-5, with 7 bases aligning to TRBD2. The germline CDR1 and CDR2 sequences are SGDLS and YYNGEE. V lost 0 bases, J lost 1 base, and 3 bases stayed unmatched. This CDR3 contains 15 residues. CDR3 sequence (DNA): TGTGCCAGCAGCGTAGCCGGACTAGTCCAAGAGACCCAGTACTTC. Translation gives CASSVAGLVQETQYF.

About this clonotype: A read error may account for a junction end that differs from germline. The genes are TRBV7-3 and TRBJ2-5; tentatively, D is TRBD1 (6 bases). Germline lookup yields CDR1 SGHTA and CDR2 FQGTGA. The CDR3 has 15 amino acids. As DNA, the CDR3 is TGTGCCAGCAGCCTAACCGGGACATTTCAAGAGACCCAGTACTTC. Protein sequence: CASSLTGTFQETQYF.